Presented here are 16 T cell receptor beta chains from one specimen sequenced in a study of siplizumab effects on memory and regulatory T cells. Repertoires were generated with immunoSEQ multiplex PCR, while TCRdb's copy carries only in-frame clones and drops some. The table has about 120,000 clones, approximately 92% seen once. The sample was non-Treg CD4+ T cells sorted from blood. The receptors come from a human donor in good health.

The V and J genes are TRBV7-9 and TRBJ1-6; D not certain. The CDR3 has 18 amino acids. V was trimmed by 0 bases and J by 0 bases, leaving 12 bases between them. Germline V gives CDR1 SEHNR, CDR2 FQNEAQ (reference sequence). CDR3 amino acids: CASSLAVSMSSYNSPLHF. The DNA of the CDR3 is TGTGCCAGCAGCTTAGCGGTTTCCATGAGCTCCTATAATTCACCCCTCCACTTT. Drawing the rest from reference TRBV7-9 and TRBJ1-6, the complete variable domain is DTGVSQNPRHKITKRGQNVTFRCDPISEHNRLYWYRQTLGQGPEFLTYFQNEAQLEKSRLLSDRFSAERPKGSFSTLEIQRTEQGDSAMYLCASSLAVSMSSYNSPLHFGNGTRLTVT.

The chain uses TRBV4-1 and TRBJ2-2, with 8 bases identical to TRBD1. CDR3 length: 15 amino acids. With 7 bases clipped from V and 4 bases from J, the junction kept 8 bases outside the gene matches. CDR1 and CDR2 from the germline V gene are MGHRA and YSYEKL. CDR3: CASKPGQGPTGELFF. The CDR3 DNA sequence: TGCGCCAGCAAGCCCGGACAGGGTCCCACCGGGGAGCTGTTTTTT.

The chain uses TRBV18 and TRBJ2-4; 8 nucleotides agree with TRBD2. V lost 6 bases, J lost 15 bases, and 13 bases stayed unmatched. The CDR3 covers 13 residues. Germline lookup yields CDR1 KGHSH and CDR2 LQKENI. The CDR3 spells CASSPDPGGPPYF. The CDR3 bases are TGTGCCAGCTCCCCAGATCCGGGGGGGCCTCCGTACTTC.

The chain couples TRBV5-5 to TRBJ2-3; TRBD2 matches 7 bases. Germline CDR1 reads SGHKS; CDR2 reads YYEKEE (reference sequence). V lost 0 bases to trimming and J lost 8 bases; unmatched junction nucleotides: 9. The CDR3 consists of 15 residues. As DNA, the CDR3 is TGTGCCAGCAGCTTGGTGCTAGCGGCACAAGGTACGCAGTATTTT. Amino acid sequence: CASSLVLAAQGTQYF.

The chain couples TRBV6-5 to TRBJ2-3; TRBD1 agrees at 11 bases. Trimming at V came to 1 base and at J to 1 base, leaving 1 base not matched to a gene. Germline V gene sequence: CDR1 MNHEY, CDR2 SVGAGI. The CDR3 covers 16 residues. CDR3 nucleotide sequence: TGTGCCAGCAGTTACTTGGGACAGGGGGGCACAGATACGCAGTATTTT. Encoded protein: CASSYLGQGGTDTQYF.

The V call is TRBV2, the J call TRBJ2-1; 10 nucleotides agree with TRBD1. CDR1 and CDR2 from the germline V gene are SNHLY and FYNNEI. The CDR3 totals 15 residues. After removal of 6 bases from V and 7 bases from J, the junction contained 9 bases not matched to a gene. CDR3 in amino acids: CASRAGQGPWNEQFF. CDR3 nucleotides: TGTGCCAGCAGAGCGGGACAGGGGCCGTGGAATGAGCAGTTCTTC.

The chain couples TRBV2 to TRBJ1-5, with 9 bases aligning to TRBD1. The CDR3 runs 15 residues. V lost 4 bases to trimming and J lost 9 bases; unmatched junction nucleotides: 10. Germline CDR1 and CDR2: SNHLY and FYNNEI. CDR3: CASSGQLGQGMPQHF. The CDR3 DNA is TGTGCCAGCAGTGGCCAATTGGGACAGGGAATGCCCCAGCATTTT. The complete variable domain, with remaining parts taken from reference TRBV2 and TRBJ1-5, reads EPEVTQTPSHQVTQMGQEVILRCVPISNHLYFYWYRQILGQKVEFLVSFYNNEISEKSEIFDDQFSVERPDGSNFTLKIRSTKLEDSAMYFCASSGQLGQGMPQHFGDGTRLSIL.

The chain recombines TRBV7-7 with TRBJ2-3; D is perhaps TRBD1 or TRBD2 (5 bases each). Trimming removed 5 bases at V and 6 bases at J, with 15 bases between. The CDR3 contains 14 residues. Looked up from germline, CDR1 is SSHAT and CDR2 is FNYEAQ (reference sequence). The CDR3 region is CASSQGSRGDTQYF. The CDR3 nucleotides are TGTGCCAGCAGCCAAGGGTCCCGGGGCGATACGCAGTATTTT.

CDR3 nucleotides: TGTGCCAGCAGTGAAGCTAGGACAGGGGGTTACCAGCCCCAGCATTTT. This translates into CASSEARTGGYQPQHF. The gene calls are TRBV6-1 and TRBJ1-5; the match to TRBD1 covers 10 bases. Germline V gives CDR1 MNHNS, CDR2 SASEGT. After removal of 0 bases from V and 7 bases from J, the junction contained 6 bases not matched to a gene. This CDR3 spans 16 amino acids.

The chain combines TRBV6-5 with TRBJ1-2; D is unresolved. Trimming took 10 bases from V and 5 from J, leaving 8 bases between them. The CDR3 totals 10 residues. Germline values: CDR1 MNHEY, CDR2 SVGAGI. CDR3 sequence (DNA): TGTGCCACCCCCTTATATGGCTACACCTTC. This translates into CATPLYGYTF.

The chain links TRBV29-1 to TRBJ1-2; 10 nucleotides line up with TRBD1. V gave up 6 bases and J gave up 3 bases; unmatched junction bases: 13. The CDR3 is made up of 16 amino acids. Per germline, CDR1 SQVTM and CDR2 ANQGSEA. The CDR3 nucleotides are TGCAGCGTCAGACCGCCGTGGGACAGGGGTTACTATGGCTACACCTTC. This gives the protein CSVRPPWDRGYYGYTF.

The genes are TRBV2 and TRBJ1-6; D gene unclear. CDR1 and CDR2 (germline): SNHLY, FYNNEI. V was trimmed by 8 bases and J by 10 bases, leaving 15 bases between them. CDR3 length equals 13 residues. The CDR3 loop is CASPSRLGSPLHF. The CDR3 region has the DNA TGTGCCAGCCCATCGAGGCTGGGGTCACCCCTCCACTTT.

The chain has TRBV18 and TRBJ2-1; TRBD1 is a possible D gene (7 bases). The CDR3 contains 15 residues. The germline gives CDR1 KGHSH, CDR2 LQKENI. V dropped 0 bases and J dropped 6 bases, with 12 bases sitting between them. The CDR3 is CASSPPGGQFNEQFF. In DNA, the CDR3 is TGTGCCAGCTCACCACCGGGGGGACAGTTCAATGAGCAGTTCTTC.

This sequence joins TRBV4-3 and TRBJ2-2; D remains unclear. The V end lost 1 base, the J end lost 0 bases, and 9 bases lay between the germline ends. This CDR3 has 16 residues. The V gene's germline CDR1 is LGHNA and CDR2 YSLEER. CDR3 region: CASSQAGSSNTGELFF. In DNA, the CDR3 is TGCGCCAGCAGCCAAGCGGGCAGCTCGAACACCGGGGAGCTGTTTTTT.

This clone was counted only a few times. The genes are TRBV4-1 and TRBJ1-2; 8 bases are a match to TRBD1. Germline-derived CDR1 and CDR2 are MGHRA and YSYEKL. The junction had 9 bases not matched to a gene; V was cut back by 7 bases and J by 2 bases. The CDR3 is made up of 15 amino acids. In DNA, the CDR3 is TGCGCCAGCACTCCGGGGGGACAGGAGAACTATGGCTACACCTTC. Its protein product is CASTPGGQENYGYTF.

The chain joins TRBV10-3 to TRBJ2-5; 7 nucleotides align to TRBD2. V was clipped by 0 bases and J by 1 base; unmatched bases: 2. The CDR3 is made up of 15 amino acids. The V gene's germline CDR1 is ENHRY and CDR2 SYGVKD. The CDR3 spells CAISESGGAQETQYF. The DNA of the CDR3 is TGTGCCATCAGTGAGTCGGGAGGGGCCCAAGAGACCCAGTACTTC.